This TCR beta chain appears in the sequencing data of a study of CD8 T cells in ankylosing spondylitis. Study-level findings and limits: In peripheral blood, disease-linked CD8+ clones occurred at relatively low frequencies. Both synovial fluid and blood in reactive arthritis had previously been reported to carry some motif variants. Eight highly homologous variants formed a TCR beta motif that appeared characteristic of ankylosing spondylitis blood. The clones that were linked to disease were reported to be significantly enriched in matched synovial fluid samples from ankylosing spondylitis patients.

On this clonotype: Its specificity is unknown. This may arise from a read error, as a much more abundant clone is one base away.

The CDR3 has 13 residues. Per germline, CDR1 SGHRS and CDR2 YFSETQ. V lost 2 bases and J lost 0, with 5 bases in between. Quantitative 5'-RACE was performed with molecular barcodes, and it yielded the TCR beta libraries. TCRdb reprocessed the 5' RACE reads with MiXCR, giving one entry per CDR3 protein. This table has approximately 440,000 distinct CDR3 sequences, approximately 17% appearing once. The genes are TRBV5-1 and TRBJ1-1, with D unclear. The TCR comes from a male donor with ankylosing spondylitis. Sequencing was carried out using blood, either unsorted or a sorted T cell fraction (not recorded which). The CDR3, as DNA: TGCGCCAGCAGCTTCGGGATGAACACTGAAGCTTTCTTT. It specifies CASSFGMNTEAFF.